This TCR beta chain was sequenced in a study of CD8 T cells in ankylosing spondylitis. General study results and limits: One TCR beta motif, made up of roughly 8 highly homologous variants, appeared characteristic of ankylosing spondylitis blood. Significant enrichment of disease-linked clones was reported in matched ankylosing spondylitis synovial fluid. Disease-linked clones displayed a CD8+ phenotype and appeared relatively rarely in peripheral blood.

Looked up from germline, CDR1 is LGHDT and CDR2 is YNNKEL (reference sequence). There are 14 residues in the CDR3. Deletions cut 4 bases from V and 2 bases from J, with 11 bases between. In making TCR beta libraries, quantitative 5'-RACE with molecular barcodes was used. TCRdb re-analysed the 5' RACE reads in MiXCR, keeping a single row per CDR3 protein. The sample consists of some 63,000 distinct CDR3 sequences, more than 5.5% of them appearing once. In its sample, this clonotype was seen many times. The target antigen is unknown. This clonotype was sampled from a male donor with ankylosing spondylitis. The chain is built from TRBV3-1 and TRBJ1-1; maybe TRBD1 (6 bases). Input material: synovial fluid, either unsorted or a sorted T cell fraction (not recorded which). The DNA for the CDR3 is TGTGCCAGCAGCCGAAACAGGGTAAACACTGAAGCTTTCTTT. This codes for CASSRNRVNTEAFF.